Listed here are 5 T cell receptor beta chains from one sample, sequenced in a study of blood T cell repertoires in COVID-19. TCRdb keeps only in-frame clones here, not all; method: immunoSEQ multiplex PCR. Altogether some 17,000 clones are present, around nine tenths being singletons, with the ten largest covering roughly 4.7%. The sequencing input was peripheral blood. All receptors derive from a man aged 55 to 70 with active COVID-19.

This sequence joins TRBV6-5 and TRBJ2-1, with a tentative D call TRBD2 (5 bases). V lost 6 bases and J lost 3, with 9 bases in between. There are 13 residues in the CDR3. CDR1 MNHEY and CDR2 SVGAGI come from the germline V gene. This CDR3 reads CASSPGFYNEQFF. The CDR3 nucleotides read TGTGCCAGCAGCCCGGGGTTCTACAATGAGCAGTTCTTC.

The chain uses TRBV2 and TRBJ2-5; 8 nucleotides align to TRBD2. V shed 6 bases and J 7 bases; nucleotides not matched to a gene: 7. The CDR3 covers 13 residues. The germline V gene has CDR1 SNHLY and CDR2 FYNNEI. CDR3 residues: CASSTSGAGTQYF. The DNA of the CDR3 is TGTGCCAGCAGCACTAGCGGTGCGGGGACCCAGTACTTC.

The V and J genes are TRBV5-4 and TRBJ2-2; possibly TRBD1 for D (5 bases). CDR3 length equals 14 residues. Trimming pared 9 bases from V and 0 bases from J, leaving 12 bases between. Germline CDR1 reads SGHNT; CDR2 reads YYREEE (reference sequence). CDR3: CATMDNTNTGELFF. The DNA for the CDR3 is TGTGCCACCATGGACAACACGAACACCGGGGAGCTGTTTTTT.

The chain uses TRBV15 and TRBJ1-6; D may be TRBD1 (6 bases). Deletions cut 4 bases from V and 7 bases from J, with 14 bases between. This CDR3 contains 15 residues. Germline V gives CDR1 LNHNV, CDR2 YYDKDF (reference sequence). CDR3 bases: TGTGCCACCAGCAATACAGGGATGGACAATTCACCCCTCCACTTT. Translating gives CATSNTGMDNSPLHF.

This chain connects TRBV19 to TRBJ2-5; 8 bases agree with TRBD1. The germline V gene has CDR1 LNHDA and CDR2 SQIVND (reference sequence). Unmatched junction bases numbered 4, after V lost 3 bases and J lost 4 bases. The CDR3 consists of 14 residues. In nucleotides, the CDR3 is TGTGCCAGTAGTATCGGCAGGGGGCGAGAGACCCAGTACTTC. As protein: CASSIGRGRETQYF.